This TCR beta chain emerged from a study of T cell responses to AZD1222 COVID-19 vaccine. Study-wide results and caveats: Recipients of two AZD1222 doses showed rising Spike-specific TCR breadth and depth.

The V gene's germline CDR1 is WNHNN and CDR2 SYGVQD (reference sequence). The V and J ends lost 4 bases and 4 bases respectively, with 17 bases between them. The CDR3 spans 16 residues. Produced via immunoSEQ multiplex PCR; TCRdb's table is partial and in-frame only. The table records 65,000 to 85,000 clones, over 70% of them present only once. About this clone itself: Its antigen is currently unknown.

Recipients boosted at about 4 weeks or about 12 weeks are pooled. Sequencing used peripheral blood, obtained 28 days after the second AZD1222 dose. V and J are TRBV10-1 and TRBJ1-3; D unclear. The clonotype comes from an adult who received the AZD1222 COVID-19 vaccine. CDR3 nucleotide sequence: TGCGCCAGCAGTGGTCCGGACGGAACAACCGGAAACACCATATATTTT. Protein sequence: CASSGPDGTTGNTIYF.